The 23 T cell receptor beta chains in this list originate from one sample, sequenced in a study of CD8+ T cells in alopecia areata. Sequencing templates came from extracted RNA that was reverse transcribed into cDNA. Assay: immunoSEQ multiplex PCR; the TCRdb copy retains only in-frame clones and omits some. The sample lists 65,000 to 90,000 clones; roughly half were seen once. Sequencing used NKG2D-high CD8+ T cells sorted from blood. The receptors stem from a human donor with alopecia areata.

This clone was seen just once. The V call is TRBV27, the J call TRBJ2-7, with 7 bases fitting TRBD1. Trimming took 4 bases from V and 3 from J; bases not matched to a gene: 6. The CDR3 is 14 residues long. Germline-derived CDR1 and CDR2 are MNHEY and SMNVEV (reference sequence). The CDR3 coding sequence is TGTGCCAGCAGTTCGCACGGGACAGACTACGAGCAGTACTTC. Encoded protein: CASSSHGTDYEQYF.

The V call is TRBV28, the J call TRBJ2-7, with D maybe TRBD1 (5 bases). Trimming removed 9 bases from V and 3 bases from J, with 15 bases in between. The CDR3 extends over 13 amino acids. Germline V CDR1 and CDR2: MDHEN, SYDVKM. The CDR3 loop is CARKGILNYEQYF. The CDR3 region has the DNA TGTGCCAGGAAGGGGATATTAAACTACGAGCAGTACTTC.

This clone was recorded a few times. The rearrangement uses TRBV7-9 and TRBJ2-5, with D uncertain. V was clipped by 1 base and J by 0 bases, with 3 bases between them. Germline V gives CDR1 SEHNR, CDR2 FQNEAQ (reference sequence). The CDR3 runs 13 residues. The CDR3 coding sequence is TGTGCCAGCAGCTTAGGGTACCAAGAGACCCAGTACTTC. Amino acids: CASSLGYQETQYF.

The V and J genes are TRBV2 and TRBJ1-2, with unresolved D. The CDR3 sequence is 10 residues long. Germline-derived CDR1 and CDR2 are SNHLY and FYNNEI. Trimming cost V 6 bases and J 8 bases, with 7 bases left between them. The CDR3 DNA is TGTGCCAGCAGCGGGATCGGCTACACCTTC. Translated, it gives CASSGIGYTF.

In its sample, this clone was seen a few times. This rearrangement joins TRBV19 to TRBJ2-2, with D perhaps matching TRBD1 (5 bases). Germline V CDR1 and CDR2: LNHDA, SQIVND (reference sequence). The CDR3 runs to 15 residues. V was clipped by 2 bases and J by 4 bases, with 11 bases between them. The CDR3 here is CASSIFQGGTGELFF. The CDR3 coding sequence is TGTGCCAGTAGTATATTTCAGGGCGGCACCGGGGAGCTGTTTTTT.

The rearrangement links TRBV28 to TRBJ2-4; no clear D. V lost 5 bases, J lost 8 bases, and 10 bases lay in between. Germline CDR1 reads MDHEN; CDR2 reads SYDVKM. The CDR3 is made up of 12 amino acids. The CDR3 here is CASSPLTDIQYF. Written as DNA, the CDR3 is TGTGCCAGCAGTCCCCTCACGGACATTCAGTACTTC.

V is TRBV5-1 and J is TRBJ2-7, with 7 bases fitting TRBD1. The length of the CDR3 is 17 residues. Trimming removed 0 bases from V and 0 bases from J; junction bases left unmatched: 9. Per germline, CDR1 SGHRS and CDR2 YFSETQ. The CDR3 sequence: CASSLDDDRDSSYEQYF. DNA for the CDR3: TGCGCCAGCAGCTTGGACGACGACCGGGACAGCTCCTACGAGCAGTACTTC.

A single count supports this clone. V gene TRBV30 combines with J gene TRBJ2-1, with D perhaps matching TRBD1 (5 bases). CDR1 is GTSNPN, CDR2 SVGIG, per germline (reference sequence). The germline V and J ends were trimmed by 7 bases and 4 bases, with 8 bases remaining between them. The CDR3 length is 11 residues. CDR3 coding DNA: TGTGCCTTGACAGAATACAATGAGCAGTTCTTC. Translating gives CALTEYNEQFF. Based on the CDR3 plus reference TRBV30 and TRBJ2-1, the full variable domain is SQTIHQWPATLVQPVGSPLSLECTVEGTSNPNLYWYRQAAGRGLQLLFYSVGIGQISSEVPQNLSASRPQDRQFILSSKKLLLSDSGFYLCALTEYNEQFFGPGTRLTVL.

V is TRBV6-6 and J is TRBJ2-7; D not certain. Germline V gives CDR1 MNHNY, CDR2 SVGAGI (reference sequence). The CDR3 is 12 residues long. The V end was cut by 8 bases, the J end by 4 bases, with 12 bases between. The CDR3 DNA is TGTGCCAGCTCGGGTTTTGATTACGAGCAGTACTTC. Protein sequence: CASSGFDYEQYF.

CDR3 in DNA: TGCAGCGTTGAAGGGGCGAAAAACACCGGGGAGCTGTTTTTT. Translated: CSVEGAKNTGELFF. The J gene is TRBJ2-2, the V gene TRBV29-1; no clear D gene. The CDR3 totals 14 residues. The V end was cut by 1 base, the J end by 2 bases, with 8 bases between. Germline values: CDR1 SQVTM, CDR2 ANQGSEA.

This clone was seen a handful of times. The J gene is TRBJ2-1, the V gene TRBV29-1; a weak D match, TRBD2 (5 bases). The CDR3 is 13 residues long. Trimming shortened V by 6 bases and J by 6 bases, and 15 bases separated the two germline ends. Germline V gives CDR1 SQVTM, CDR2 ANQGSEA. CDR3 protein: CSVRDGEINEQFF. The CDR3 DNA is TGCAGCGTGAGAGATGGGGAGATCAATGAGCAGTTCTTC.

The chain links TRBV29-1 to TRBJ1-2, with D possibly matching TRBD1 (5 bases). The CDR3 runs to 12 residues. V lost 7 bases and J lost 5, with 14 bases in between. Germline CDR1 SQVTM, CDR2 ANQGSEA. In DNA, the CDR3 is TGCAGCGGAAGGACGGGGGGGTATGGCTACACCTTC. Translated, it gives CSGRTGGYGYTF.

The chain is built from TRBV2 and TRBJ1-5; D gene unclear. The CDR3 covers 16 residues. Germline CDR1 reads SNHLY; CDR2 reads FYNNEI. V dropped 1 base and J dropped 3 bases, with 13 bases sitting between them. CDR3 region: CASSEGSHRFNQPQHF. The CDR3, as DNA: TGTGCCAGCAGTGAAGGTAGTCACCGCTTCAATCAGCCCCAGCATTTT. Using reference TRBV2 and TRBJ1-5 for the parts outside the CDR3, the full variable domain is EPEVTQTPSHQVTQMGQEVILRCVPISNHLYFYWYRQILGQKVEFLVSFYNNEISEKSEIFDDQFSVERPDGSNFTLKIRSTKLEDSAMYFCASSEGSHRFNQPQHFGDGTRLSIL.

The J gene is TRBJ2-7, the V gene TRBV29-1; TRBD2 aligns across 12 bases. Per the germline V gene, CDR1 is SQVTM and CDR2 is ANQGSEA. The CDR3 has 15 residues. Trimming cost V 2 bases and J 5 bases; bases outside gene matches: 7. The CDR3 here is CSVETLAGGGNEQYF. In nucleotides, the CDR3 is TGCAGCGTTGAAACACTAGCGGGAGGTGGGAACGAGCAGTACTTC.

The chain combines TRBV30 with TRBJ1-2; D remains ambiguous. Germline V gene data show CDR1 as GTSNPN and CDR2 as SVGIG (reference sequence). CDR3 length equals 11 residues. V lost 8 bases, J lost 5 bases, and 12 bases lay in between. CDR3 protein: CAGVNLYGYTF. CDR3 nucleotides: TGTGCCGGCGTTAATTTGTATGGCTACACCTTC.

This sequence joins TRBV30 and TRBJ1-1; 7 bases align to TRBD1. The CDR3 is 14 residues long. V lost 1 base to trimming and J lost 6 bases; unmatched junction nucleotides: 8. Germline CDR1 and CDR2: GTSNPN and SVGIG (reference sequence). The CDR3 sequence: CAWSEGGPRAEAFF. CDR3 DNA: TGTGCCTGGAGTGAAGGGGGCCCAAGGGCTGAAGCTTTCTTT.

This chain uses TRBV7-9 with TRBJ2-7, with unresolved D. The CDR3 has 12 residues. In germline, CDR1 is SEHNR, CDR2 FQNEAQ (reference sequence). V was shortened by 5 bases and J by 3 bases, with 8 bases between the two germline ends. The DNA of the CDR3 is TGTGCCAGCAGCGGAATAAACTACGAGCAGTACTTC. It translates to CASSGINYEQYF. Full variable domain (outside the CDR3, taken from reference TRBV7-9 and TRBJ2-7): DTGVSQNPRHKITKRGQNVTFRCDPISEHNRLYWYRQTLGQGPEFLTYFQNEAQLEKSRLLSDRFSAERPKGSFSTLEIQRTEQGDSAMYLCASSGINYEQYFGPGTRLTVT.

The chain joins TRBV7-9 to TRBJ2-1; 9 bases align to TRBD1. Germline-derived CDR1 and CDR2 are SEHNR and FQNEAQ (reference sequence). This CDR3 is 15 amino acids long. J was trimmed by 6 bases and V by 6 bases; bases with no gene match: 9. This CDR3 reads CASRGDRDRVNEQFF. The DNA for the CDR3 is TGTGCCAGCAGAGGAGACCGGGACAGGGTCAATGAGCAGTTCTTC.

The rearrangement links TRBV1 to TRBJ2-1; TRBD1, the table's D call, lacks a check against the DNA. TRBV1 is termed a pseudogene. CDR3 size: 15 residues. The CDR3 spells CTSSQQGPSYNEQFF. CDR3 DNA: TGCACCAGCAGCCAACAGGGGCCGTCCTACAATGAGCAGTTCTTC.

This clone was recorded a few times. V gene TRBV29-1 combines with J gene TRBJ2-1, with D uncertain. The V end lost 2 bases, the J end lost 0 bases, and 11 bases lay between the germline ends. Germline CDR1 reads SQVTM; CDR2 reads ANQGSEA. This CDR3 contains 15 residues. The CDR3 protein is CSVERVPPSYNEQFF. CDR3 DNA: TGCAGCGTTGAAAGGGTCCCACCCTCCTACAATGAGCAGTTCTTC.

V and J are TRBV20-1 and TRBJ1-1; D unresolved. Trimming pared 6 bases from V and 5 bases from J, leaving 10 bases between. CDR3 length: 11 amino acids. The germline V gene has CDR1 DFQATT and CDR2 SNEGSKA (reference sequence). The CDR3 loop reads CSATRETEAFF. In nucleotides, the CDR3 is TGCAGTGCCACAAGGGAAACTGAAGCTTTCTTT.

The V and J genes are TRBV13 and TRBJ2-1; 15 bases fit TRBD2. The CDR3 sequence is 15 residues long. J was trimmed by 8 bases and V by 4 bases; bases with no gene match: 3. From germline, CDR1 is PRHDT and CDR2 FYEKMQ (reference sequence). This CDR3 is CASSSGTSGGYEQFF. The CDR3 DNA reads TGTGCCAGCAGCTCCGGGACTAGCGGGGGGTATGAGCAGTTCTTC.

This clone has more than one count but fewer than ten. This chain connects TRBV28 to TRBJ2-1, with D possibly TRBD2 on 5 matching bases. V was trimmed by 2 bases and J by 5 bases, leaving 10 bases between them. Germline V lookup: CDR1 MDHEN, CDR2 SYDVKM. This CDR3 is 14 amino acids long. DNA for the CDR3: TGTGCCAGCAGTTTAATTGGTAGCGACAATGAGCAGTTCTTC. It codes for CASSLIGSDNEQFF.